This note documents a single T cell receptor beta chain sequence. Its antigen is not known. This sample was included in a study of T cell responses to AZD1222 COVID-19 vaccine. Study findings and constraints: White British people made up most donors, females outnumbered males, and clonal diversity was possibly underestimated. Repertoire collection took place solely once the T cell response had peaked.

Libraries were prepared by immunoSEQ multiplex PCR; TCRdb keeps only in-frame clonotypes and omits some of them. Of 56,000 or so clones in the sample, over 70% are singletons; the top ten hold 5%. It was second doses at about 4 or about 12 weeks that were pooled. This receptor was taken from an adult who received the AZD1222 COVID-19 vaccine. Sequencing used peripheral blood, obtained 28 days after the second AZD1222 dose.

The CDR3 sequence: CASSLDHGGLAFF. Written as DNA, the CDR3 is TGTGCCAGCAGCTTAGATCACGGCGGCCTGGCTTTCTTT. The J gene is TRBJ1-1, the V gene TRBV11-2; D unresolved. Per germline, CDR1 SGHAT and CDR2 FQNNGV. V lost 0 bases to trimming and J lost 11 bases, with 13 bases between them. This CDR3 comprises 13 residues.